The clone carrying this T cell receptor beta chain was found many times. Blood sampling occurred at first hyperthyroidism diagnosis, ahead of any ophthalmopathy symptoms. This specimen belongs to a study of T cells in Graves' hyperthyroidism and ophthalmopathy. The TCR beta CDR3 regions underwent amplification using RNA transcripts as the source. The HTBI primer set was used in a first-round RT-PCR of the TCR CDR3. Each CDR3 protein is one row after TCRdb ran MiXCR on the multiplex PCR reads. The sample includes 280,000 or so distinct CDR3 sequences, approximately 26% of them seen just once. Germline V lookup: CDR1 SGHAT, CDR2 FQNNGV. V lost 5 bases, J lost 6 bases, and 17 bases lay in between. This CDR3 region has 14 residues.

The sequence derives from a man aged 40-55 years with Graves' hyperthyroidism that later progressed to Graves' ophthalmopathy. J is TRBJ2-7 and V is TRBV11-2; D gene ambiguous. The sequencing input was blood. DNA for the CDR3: TGTGCCAGCAGCCCAAATCCAGCCCTGTCCGAGCAGTACTTC. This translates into CASSPNPALSEQYF.